The rows below give T cell receptor beta chains drawn from one sample of a study of metastatic and nonmetastatic thyroid tumors. TCRdb re-processed the PCR reads through MiXCR. The table shows 30,000 to 45,000 clones, with around a third occurring only once. The sequenced sample was tumor tissue. All receptors come from a female donor with papillary thyroid cancer or a benign thyroid nodule (not recorded which). Some clones in this sample may be carry-over from other donors' samples. The CDR3 runs from the conserved cysteine through the conserved F or W. The D gene is left open where the match is weak. Clone size is shown for a subset of rows, as once, few, many or a class of expanded clone.

v_call,d_call,cdr3_length,clone_size,j_call,cdr3_nt,cdr3_aa
TRBV20-1,.,14,.,TRBJ1-5,TGCAGTGCCAAATCCGGGACGGGAGATCAGCCCCAGCATTTT,CSAKSGTGDQPQHF
TRBV12-3/TRBV12-4,.,12,few,TRBJ1-2,TGTGCCAGCAGTAACAGGCCGGGAGGCTACACCTTC,CASSNRPGGYTF
TRBV4-3,TRBD2,16,few,TRBJ2-3,TGCGCCAGCAGCCAAGTGGGAAGCGGGGAACGAGATACGCAGTATTTT,CASSQVGSGERDTQYF
TRBV20-1,.,16,.,TRBJ2-1,TGCAGTGCTAGAGTCCGGGAAGGGGTTTTCTACAATGAGCAGTTCTTC,CSARVREGVFYNEQFF
TRBV9,TRBD1,16,.,TRBJ2-3,TGTGCCAGCAGCGTAGAGACAGGGGCCTACACAGATACGCAGTATTTT,CASSVETGAYTDTQYF
TRBV6-1,.,14,.,TRBJ1-1,TGTGCCAGCAGCCTCGAGGGGGGGGTCACTGAAGCTTTCTTT,CASSLEGGVTEAFF
TRBV10-1,TRBD2,13,.,TRBJ2-5,TGCGCCAGCAGTGCGGGAGGGGCCGAGACCCAGTACTTC,CASSAGGAETQYF
TRBV5-1,.,14,once,TRBJ2-1,TGCGCCAGCAGCTTTCGAGGGATCGACAATGAGCAGTTCTTC,CASSFRGIDNEQFF
TRBV27,.,15,.,TRBJ2-3,TGTGCCAGCAGTAAAGACAGGCCTGACTTAGATACGCAGTATTTT,CASSKDRPDLDTQYF
TRBV6-1,.,15,few,TRBJ2-1,TGTGCCAGCAGTGAAGGGGGGAGTAGGTACAATGAGCAGTTCTTC,CASSEGGSRYNEQFF
TRBV6-1,TRBD1,16,few,TRBJ2-1,TGTGCCAGCAACCCACAGGGGGGAGGCTCTGGCGATGAGCAGTTCTTC,CASNPQGGGSGDEQFF
TRBV6-2/TRBV6-3,.,14,.,TRBJ2-1,TGTGCCAGCAGTTACTCGGGGTGGGGGAGTGAGCAGTTCTTC,CASSYSGWGSEQFF
TRBV6-1,TRBD1,13,.,TRBJ2-7,TGTGCCAGCACGACAGGGGGAAGTTACGAGCAGTACTTC,CASTTGGSYEQYF
TRBV5-1,.,14,few,TRBJ2-1,TGCGCCAGCAGCTCGGCCGGGAGTTACAATGAGCAGTTCTTC,CASSSAGSYNEQFF
TRBV6-1,.,14,.,TRBJ1-2,TGTGCCAGCAGTGCAGGGAGGGCGCTGTATGGCTACACCTTC,CASSAGRALYGYTF
TRBV6-1,TRBD2,17,.,TRBJ2-7,TGTGCCAGCAGTCCACAAACCGGGACTAGCGGAGCCTACGAGCAGTACTTC,CASSPQTGTSGAYEQYF
TRBV27,TRBD2,17,.,TRBJ2-7,TGTGCCAGCAGTTGGACTAGCGGGAGGGCCGGCAACTACGAGCAGTACTTC,CASSWTSGRAGNYEQYF
TRBV19,.,15,.,TRBJ2-1,TGTGCCAGTAGTATGGTAGGGTTAGGGTACAATGAGCAGTTCTTC,CASSMVGLGYNEQFF
TRBV20-1,TRBD1,12,.,TRBJ1-2,TGCAGTGCTAGAAGCGAAGACAGGGCCTACACCTTC,CSARSEDRAYTF
TRBV25-1,.,14,few,TRBJ2-5,TGTGCCAGCAGGAAGGGGGGGGCCGGTGAGACCCAGTACTTC,CASRKGGAGETQYF
TRBV8-2,.,19,.,TRBJ2-2,TGTGCCAGCACATCCAACTGGCTAGCGGGGGACCGGGGCACCGGGGAGCTGTTTTTT,CASTSNWLAGDRGTGELFF
TRBV12-5,.,14,many,TRBJ2-2,TGTGCTAGTGGTCTGGGGGGAACCACCGGGGAGCTGTTTTTT,CASGLGGTTGELFF
TRBV4-1,TRBD2,18,.,TRBJ2-3,TGCGCCAGCAGCCAAGACCGGACTAGCGGGGGGGCCACAGATACGCAGTATTTT,CASSQDRTSGGATDTQYF
TRBV12-3/TRBV12-4,.,14,.,TRBJ1-6,TGTGCCAGCAGTCTGGGTCAGGGCAATTCACCCCTCCACTTT,CASSLGQGNSPLHF
TRBV4-1,TRBD2,15,once,TRBJ2-2,TGCGCCAGCAGCCAAGATCCGGGGGGGACCGGGGAGCTGTTTTTT,CASSQDPGGTGELFF
TRBV5-1,.,14,few,TRBJ1-6,TGCGCCAGCAGCTTGTACGGGGCGGATTCACCCCTCCACTTT,CASSLYGADSPLHF
TRBV6-1,TRBD1,14,.,TRBJ2-7,TGTGCCAGCAGCGAGGGGGGACAGGGACTGGAGCAGTACTTC,CASSEGGQGLEQYF
TRBV27,.,14,.,TRBJ2-7,TGTGCCAGCAGTTTATACAGGGTTGCAACCGAGCAGTACTTC,CASSLYRVATEQYF
TRBV12-3/TRBV12-4,.,14,few,TRBJ1-2,TGTGCCAGCACCGATAGGACGGAAAGCTATGGCTACACCTTC,CASTDRTESYGYTF
TRBV5-8,.,12,few,TRBJ1-1,TGTGCCAGCAGTACTCGAAACACTGAAGCTTTCTTT,CASSTRNTEAFF
TRBV6-2/TRBV6-3,.,13,few,TRBJ2-1,TGTGCCAGTATGGCGTACTCCTACAATGAGCAGTTCTTC,CASMAYSYNEQFF
TRBV6-1,TRBD1,14,.,TRBJ2-7,TGTGCCAGCAGTGGAGACAGGGCCCTCTACGAGCAGTACTTC,CASSGDRALYEQYF
TRBV20-1,.,11,.,TRBJ1-2,TGCAGTGCTAGTGGACAAAATGGCTACACGTTC,CSASGQNGYTF
TRBV6-1,.,15,.,TRBJ2-7,TGTGCCAGCAGACCGAGACTGGGGGCATGGTACGAGCAGTACTTC,CASRPRLGAWYEQYF
TRBV7-9,TRBD2,15,few,TRBJ2-5,TGTGCCAGCAGCTTAGAGCGGGATGGTGAGGAGACCCAGTACTTC,CASSLERDGEETQYF
TRBV10-1,.,16,few,TRBJ2-2,TGCGCCAGCAGCCCGTCGATACAGGGGAACACCGGGGAGCTGTTTTTT,CASSPSIQGNTGELFF
TRBV5-1,TRBD1,14,.,TRBJ2-5,TGCGCCAGCAGCTTGGGCAGGGGGCAAGAGACCCAGTACTTC,CASSLGRGQETQYF
TRBV6-1,.,13,.,TRBJ2-1,TGTGCCAGCTCGCAAGTCCAAGGCGGTGAGCAGTTCTTC,CASSQVQGGEQFF
TRBV2,TRBD1,12,.,TRBJ1-2,TGTGCCAGCACAGGGGGTGTCCGCGGCTACACCTTC,CASTGGVRGYTF
TRBV4-1,TRBD2,16,.,TRBJ2-1,TGCGCCAGCAGCCAAGGGTTCGGACTAGCGGGAGTTGAGCAGTTCTTC,CASSQGFGLAGVEQFF